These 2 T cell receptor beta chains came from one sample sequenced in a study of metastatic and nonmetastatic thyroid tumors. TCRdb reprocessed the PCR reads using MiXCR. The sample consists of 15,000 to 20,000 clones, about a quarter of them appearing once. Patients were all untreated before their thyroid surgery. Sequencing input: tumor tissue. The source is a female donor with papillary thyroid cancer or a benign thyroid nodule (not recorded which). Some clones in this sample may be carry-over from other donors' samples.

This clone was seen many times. This CDR3 is CASLDRGSYGYTF. In nucleotides, the CDR3 is TGTGCCAGCCTTGACAGGGGAAGCTATGGCTACACCTTC. V gene TRBV28 combines with J gene TRBJ1-2; 8 bases are a match to TRBD1. This CDR3 spans 13 amino acids. V lost 8 bases, J lost 4 bases, and 6 bases stayed unmatched. From germline, CDR1 is MDHEN and CDR2 SYDVKM.

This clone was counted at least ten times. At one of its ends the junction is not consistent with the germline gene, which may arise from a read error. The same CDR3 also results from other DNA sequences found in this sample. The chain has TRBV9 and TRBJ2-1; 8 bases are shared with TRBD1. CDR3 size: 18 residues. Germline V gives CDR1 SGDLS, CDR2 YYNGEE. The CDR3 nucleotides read TGTGCCAGCAGCGTAGGGAAGATCCAGGGGGCGCCCCGAAATGTGCAGTTCTTC. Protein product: CASSVGKIQGAPRNVQFF.